This T cell receptor beta chain was recovered during a study of shared clonotypes between healthy human individuals (dated by TCRdb to 2018 to 2020). The study in broad terms: A few men and a couple of women, aged 18 to 49 years, made up the cohort. To estimate repertoire size and how much clonotype sharing occurs between individuals, the study deeply sequenced the blood TCR repertoires of roughly 5 healthy adults. Different laboratories and diverse techniques were used to prepare libraries and sequence TCR repertoires, to increase sequencing depth and limit assay-specific biases. Between about 0.8 and 9 billion PBMCs per donor were obtained by leukapheresis.

Using the deep immunoSEQ assay, TCR CDR3 regions were amplified from genomic DNA by multiplex PCR. Genomic DNA extracted from each cell subset was distributed evenly over all wells of several immunoSEQ 96-well plates, and each plate served as one replicate. Each replicate PCR for unsorted PBMC received roughly 300 ng genomic DNA, equal to about 30,000 T cell genomes. Unsorted PBMC genomic DNA was sequenced across ten immunoSEQ deep assay plates. Purified libraries were quantified with a Qubit 3.0 fluorometer, sized on a Bioanalyzer 2100, and re-quantified with the KAPA Library Quantification kit. Each immunoSEQ 96-well plate was sequenced on its own single-read 150-cycle Illumina NextSeq 550 flow cell. Per the source publication's procedure: The immunoSEQ output contained only junctional sequences without quality scores, so filtering could not match that applied to full-length reads. To assign V/J genes and CDR3, sequences were annotated against IMGT germline references using PyIR, a Python wrapper for IgBLAST v1.9. Any read was removed if the V/J assignment was weak (E-value above 1e-6), the CDR3 was missing, or the read contained stop codons, out-of-frame junctions, or ambiguous translated residues. V3J clonotypes were defined as sequences sharing the same inferred V gene, J gene, and CDR3 amino acid sequence. The percentage overlap between two repertoires was calculated by dividing the number of shared unique clonotypes by the size of the smaller repertoire. Richness of each repertoire was evaluated using RTK rarefaction, the Chao1 estimator, and Recon v2.1 estimates of unobserved clonotypes. This immuneACCESS table, as held by TCRdb, lists in-frame sequences with V and J called but not all clones. Of the missing ones, under half trace to an unresolved V gene in checked studies; the others have no known cause. That table gives V, J and clone size, and the DNA gave D and trimming. In this sample the table shows 520,000 or so clones, less than 85% of which occur a single time. 10% to 15% of the sample rests with the top ten.

Points on this clone: The antigen this receptor binds is unknown. Base qualities are not provided; no much larger clone lies one nucleotide away.

The paper's findings and limits, for the study overall: The small number of donors limited the genetic and exposure-history diversity represented. Pairwise subsampling led to the expectation that sequencing depth would affect the degree of clonotype sharing among donors. Only blood was sampled, and tissue TCR repertoires likely differ from those in blood.

Healthy HIV-negative adults with no recently reported acute infections or vaccinations were included as donors. Only Caucasian adults living in Nashville, Tennessee, USA were represented among the donors. For unsorted samples, some 100 million PBMCs were counted, and genomic DNA was extracted using the QIAamp DNA Blood Mini kit. Blood was collected by leukapheresis, and PBMCs were isolated by Ficoll-Histopaque density gradient centrifugation and then cryopreserved in liquid nitrogen vapor phase. V is cut by 1 base and J by 1 base, and the space between the germline ends is 5 bases. The CDR3 covers 13 residues, taking in both the cysteine and the phenylalanine. The CDR3 DNA has 39 bases and is translated from base 1. CDR1 and CDR2, looked up from the germline V gene, are SGHRS and YFSETQ.

Material for sequencing was PBMCs. The receptor was derived from a woman between 35 and 50 years old in good health. Some clones in this sample may be carry-over from other donors' samples. The chain employs TRBV5-1 and TRBJ1-1, with the D gene uncertain. The bases are TGCGCCAGCAGCTTGCACGGGAACACTGAAGCTTTCTTT. Its protein is CASSLHGNTEAFF. The variable domain in full, with residues beyond the CDR3 obtained from the reference TRBV5-1 and TRBJ1-1 genes, is KAGVTQTPRYLIKTRGQQVTLSCSPISGHRSVSWYQQTPGQGLQFLFEYFSETQRNKGNFPGRFSGRQFSNSRSEMNVSTLELGDSALYLCASSLHGNTEAFFGQGTRLTVV.